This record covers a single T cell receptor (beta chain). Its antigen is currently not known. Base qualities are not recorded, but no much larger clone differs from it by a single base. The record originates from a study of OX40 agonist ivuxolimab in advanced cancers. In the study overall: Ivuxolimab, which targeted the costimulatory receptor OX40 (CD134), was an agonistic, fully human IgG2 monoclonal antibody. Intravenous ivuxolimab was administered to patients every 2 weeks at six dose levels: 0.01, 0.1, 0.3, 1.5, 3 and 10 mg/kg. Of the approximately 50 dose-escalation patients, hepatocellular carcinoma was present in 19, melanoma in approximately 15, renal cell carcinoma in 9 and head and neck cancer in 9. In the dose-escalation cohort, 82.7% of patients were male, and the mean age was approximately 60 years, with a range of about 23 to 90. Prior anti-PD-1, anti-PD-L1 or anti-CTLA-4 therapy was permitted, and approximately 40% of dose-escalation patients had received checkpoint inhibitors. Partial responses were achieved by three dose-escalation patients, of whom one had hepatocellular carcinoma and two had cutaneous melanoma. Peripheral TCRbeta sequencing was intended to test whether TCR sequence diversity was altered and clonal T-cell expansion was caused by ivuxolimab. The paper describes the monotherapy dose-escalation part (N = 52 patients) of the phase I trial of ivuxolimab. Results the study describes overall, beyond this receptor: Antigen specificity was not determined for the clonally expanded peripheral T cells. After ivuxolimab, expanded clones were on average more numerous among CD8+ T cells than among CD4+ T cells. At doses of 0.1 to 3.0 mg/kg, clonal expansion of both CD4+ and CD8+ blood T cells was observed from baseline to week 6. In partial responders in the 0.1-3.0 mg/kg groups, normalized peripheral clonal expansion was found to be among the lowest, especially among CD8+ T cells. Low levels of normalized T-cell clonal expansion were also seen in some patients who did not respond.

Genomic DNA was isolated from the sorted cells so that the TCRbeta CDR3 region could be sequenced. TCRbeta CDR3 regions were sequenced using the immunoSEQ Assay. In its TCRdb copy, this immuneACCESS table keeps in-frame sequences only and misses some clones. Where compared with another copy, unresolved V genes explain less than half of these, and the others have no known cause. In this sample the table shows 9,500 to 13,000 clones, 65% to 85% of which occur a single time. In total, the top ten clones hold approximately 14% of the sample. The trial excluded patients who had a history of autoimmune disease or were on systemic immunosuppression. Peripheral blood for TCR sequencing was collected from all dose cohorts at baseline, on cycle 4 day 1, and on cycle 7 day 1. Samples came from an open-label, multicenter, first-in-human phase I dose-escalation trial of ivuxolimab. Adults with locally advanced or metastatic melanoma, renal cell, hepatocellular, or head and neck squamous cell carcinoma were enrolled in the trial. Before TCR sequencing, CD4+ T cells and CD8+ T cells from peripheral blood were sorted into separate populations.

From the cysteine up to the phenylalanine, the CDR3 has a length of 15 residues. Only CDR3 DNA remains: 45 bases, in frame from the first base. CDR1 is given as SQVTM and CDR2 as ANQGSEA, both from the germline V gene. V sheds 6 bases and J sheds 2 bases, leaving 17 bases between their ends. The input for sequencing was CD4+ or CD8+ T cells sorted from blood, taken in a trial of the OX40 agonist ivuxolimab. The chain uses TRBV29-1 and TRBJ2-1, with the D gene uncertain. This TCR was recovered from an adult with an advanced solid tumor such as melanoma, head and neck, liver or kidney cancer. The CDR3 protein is CSVMGDPPPYNEQFF. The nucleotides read TGCAGCGTCATGGGCGACCCTCCTCCCTACAATGAGCAGTTCTTC.